Below, 30 T cell receptor beta chains from the same sample are listed, as sequenced in a study of cytomegalovirus exposure and HLA in healthy donors. PCR used 60 Vbeta primers and 13 Jbeta primers. Measured with immunoSEQ multiplex PCR; TCRdb has only the in-frame clones, and not every one. The sample holds roughly 90,000 clones, about three quarters seen once. Input material: PBMCs. The receptor set was obtained from a middle-aged woman in good health and CMV-seropositive.

In its sample, this clone was seen once. V usage is TRBV19 and J usage is TRBJ2-1; D gene ambiguous. The CDR3 totals 11 residues. In germline, CDR1 is LNHDA, CDR2 SQIVND (reference sequence). V shed 5 bases and J shed 3 bases, with 2 bases lying between them. The CDR3 reads CASSYYNEQFF. As DNA, the CDR3 is TGTGCCAGTAGTTACTACAATGAGCAGTTCTTC.

J is TRBJ2-7 and V is TRBV5-4, with TRBD2 matching over 12 bases. The CDR3 has 16 amino acids. Looked up from germline, CDR1 is SGHNT and CDR2 is YYREEE (reference sequence). Losses at the gene ends were 0 bases for V and 3 bases for J; bases not matched to a gene: 4. CDR3: CASSLDLAGGFYEQYF. The DNA for the CDR3 is TGTGCCAGCAGCTTGGATCTAGCGGGAGGGTTCTACGAGCAGTACTTC.

This chain connects TRBV9 to TRBJ1-2; no clear D gene. Trimming removed 0 bases from V and 8 bases from J, with 8 bases in between. Germline V gene data show CDR1 as SGDLS and CDR2 as YYNGEE. The CDR3 totals 12 residues. The CDR3 reads CASSVDEGGYTF. The DNA for the CDR3 is TGTGCCAGCAGCGTAGACGAGGGCGGCTACACCTTC.

The chain combines TRBV6-1 with TRBJ1-5, with 11 bases fitting TRBD1. The V gene end was trimmed by 3 bases and the J gene end by 0 bases; junction bases not matched to a gene: 7. Germline CDR1 and CDR2: MNHNS and SASEGT. The CDR3 totals 18 residues. The DNA for the CDR3 is TGTGCCAGCAGTGACGGGACAGGGGGGAGGTATAGCAATCAGCCCCAGCATTTT. Protein sequence: CASSDGTGGRYSNQPQHF.

The chain couples TRBV5-1 to TRBJ2-7; TRBD1 aligns across 8 bases. The trim removed 4 bases at V and 4 bases at J, leaving 10 bases unmatched. Germline lookup yields CDR1 SGHRS and CDR2 YFSETQ. This CDR3 comprises 15 residues. The DNA for the CDR3 is TGCGCCAGCAGCGCCGTCGGACAGGGTTTATACGAGCAGTACTTC. Amino acid sequence: CASSAVGQGLYEQYF. The variable domain in full, completed from reference TRBV5-1 and TRBJ2-7, reads KAGVTQTPRYLIKTRGQQVTLSCSPISGHRSVSWYQQTPGQGLQFLFEYFSETQRNKGNFPGRFSGRQFSNSRSEMNVSTLELGDSALYLCASSAVGQGLYEQYFGPGTRLTVT.

A word on this clone: This sample also contains other DNA sequences that code for the same CDR3. The CDR3 bases are TGCGCCAGCAGCCATGATCCGGGACAGGGGACAGATACGCAGTATTTT. It translates to CASSHDPGQGTDTQYF. The chain joins TRBV4-3 to TRBJ2-3; 10 nucleotides line up with TRBD1. This CDR3 region has 16 residues. The germline V gene encodes CDR1 LGHNA and CDR2 YSLEER. J was trimmed by 3 bases and V by 3 bases; bases with no gene match: 6.

The chain uses TRBV29-1 and TRBJ2-7; the match to TRBD1 covers 7 bases. CDR1 is SQVTM, CDR2 ANQGSEA, per germline. The CDR3 length is 13 residues. Losses at the gene ends were 6 bases for V and 3 bases for J; bases not matched to a gene: 8. CDR3: CSVAGTDYYEQYF. In nucleotides, the CDR3 is TGCAGCGTAGCCGGGACAGACTACTACGAGCAGTACTTC.

This chain links TRBV15 with TRBJ2-2, with D possibly TRBD2 on 6 matching bases. The CDR3 loop spans 16 amino acids. V was shortened by 0 bases and J by 5 bases, with 13 bases between the two germline ends. Germline V gene lookup returns CDR1 LNHNV and CDR2 YYDKDF (reference sequence). The CDR3 loop is CATSRDPTGATGELFF. The CDR3 DNA reads TGTGCCACCAGCAGAGATCCGACGGGAGCTACCGGGGAGCTGTTTTTT.

This clone was counted once. This rearrangement joins TRBV12-5 to TRBJ2-7; D is perhaps TRBD2 (5 bases). The CDR3 totals 12 residues. Between the trimmed V and J ends, which lost 8 bases and 4 bases, there was a span of 12 bases. The V gene's germline CDR1 is LGHNT and CDR2 FRNRAP. The CDR3 reads CASIRGPYEQYF. The CDR3 DNA reads as TGTGCTAGTATCAGAGGGCCTTACGAGCAGTACTTC.

DNA of the CDR3: TGTGCCAGCAGCTCAAGCGGTGGCTCCTACGAGCAGTACTTC. As protein: CASSSSGGSYEQYF. The chain combines TRBV27 with TRBJ2-7; tentative D call: TRBD2 (5 bases). The CDR3 contains 14 residues. V lost 6 bases and J lost 0, with 12 bases in between. Per the germline V gene, CDR1 is MNHEY and CDR2 is SMNVEV (reference sequence).

The chain links TRBV7-2 to TRBJ1-1; D is possibly TRBD1 (5 bases). V gave up 5 bases and J gave up 4 bases, with 14 bases separating them. The V gene's germline CDR1 is SGHTA and CDR2 FQGNSA. CDR3 length: 14 amino acids. CDR3 amino acids: CASSPHQGGTEAFF. For the CDR3, the DNA is TGTGCCAGCAGCCCCCACCAGGGAGGCACTGAAGCTTTCTTT.

The DNA of the CDR3 is TGCGCCAGCAGGAGGGCCGTTTCCTACGAGCAGTACTTC. It is translated as CASRRAVSYEQYF. The chain links TRBV5-1 to TRBJ2-7; a weak D match, TRBD2 (5 bases). The CDR3 length is 13 residues. Germline V gene lookup returns CDR1 SGHRS and CDR2 YFSETQ. V was clipped by 5 bases and J by 1 base, with 10 bases between them.

The J gene is TRBJ2-3, the V gene TRBV11-3, with 9 positions matching TRBD2. V lost 2 bases and J lost 11; bases outside the gene matches: 11. The CDR3 contains 15 residues. Germline assignment: CDR1 SGHNT and CDR2 YENEEA. CDR3 bases: TGTGCCAGCAGCTTATCTAGCGGGACCCCAAACAGGCAGTATTTT. As protein: CASSLSSGTPNRQYF.

The V gene is TRBV6-1, the J gene TRBJ2-7; 7 bases are a match to TRBD2. The V gene end was trimmed by 1 base and the J gene end by 1 base; junction bases not matched to a gene: 7. This CDR3 has 16 residues. The V gene's germline CDR1 is MNHNS and CDR2 SASEGT. This CDR3 is CASSEGWAGASYEQYF. DNA of the CDR3: TGTGCCAGCAGTGAAGGGTGGGCGGGAGCTTCCTACGAGCAGTACTTC.

The genes are TRBV27 and TRBJ1-2; tentative D call: TRBD1 (5 bases). CDR1 is MNHEY, CDR2 SMNVEV, per germline (reference sequence). This CDR3 comprises 14 residues. Trimming pared 6 bases from V and 7 bases from J, leaving 18 bases between. The CDR3 sequence: CASRSDGQWGGYTF. The CDR3 DNA reads TGTGCCAGCAGATCGGACGGACAATGGGGTGGCTACACCTTC.

This chain uses TRBV7-8 with TRBJ2-7; 7 bases map to TRBD2. The length of the CDR3 is 13 residues. Germline loops: CDR1 SGHVS, CDR2 FQNEAQ. V lost 5 bases and J lost 7; bases outside the gene matches: 8. The CDR3 bases are TGTGCCAGCAGCATAATGACTAGCTTAGAGCAGTACTTC. This sequence encodes CASSIMTSLEQYF.

This clone was seen more than once but under ten times. The V and J genes are TRBV4-3 and TRBJ1-3, with unresolved D. The CDR3 has 17 residues. Looked up from germline, CDR1 is LGHNA and CDR2 is YSLEER. Trimming took off 4 bases at V and 0 bases at J, with 16 bases between the two ends. The CDR3 here is CASSLTAAPNSGNTIYF. Written as DNA, the CDR3 is TGCGCCAGCAGCCTCACCGCGGCTCCTAACTCTGGAAACACCATATATTTT.

The CDR3 is CASLDTRQETQYF. The CDR3, as DNA: TGCGCCAGTTTGGACACCAGACAAGAGACCCAGTACTTC. V is TRBV23-1 and J is TRBJ2-5, with a possible D match to TRBD1 (5 bases). TRBV23-1 is identified as an open reading frame with a role that is uncertain. V lost 9 bases and J lost 2, with 13 bases in between. The CDR3 is 13 residues long.

V usage is TRBV2 and J usage is TRBJ1-1, with D perhaps TRBD1 (6 bases). In germline, CDR1 is SNHLY, CDR2 FYNNEI. The CDR3 loop spans 14 amino acids. Trimming removed 8 bases from V and 2 bases from J, with 15 bases in between. The CDR3 coding sequence is TGTGCCAGCCCTCTCCTGGGGGCCAACACTGAAGCTTTCTTT. Its protein is CASPLLGANTEAFF.

This chain links TRBV5-6 with TRBJ2-1; unclear D gene. Trimming cost V 0 bases and J 9 bases, with 4 bases left between them. CDR1 and CDR2 (germline): SGHDT, YYEEEE. CDR3 length: 11 amino acids. The CDR3 coding sequence is TGTGCCAGCAGCTTGGATATTGAGCAGTTCTTC. Translation: CASSLDIEQFF.

The chain's CDR3 is CASSTGGGTEAFF. CDR3 nucleotides: TGTGCCAGCTCGACAGGGGGCGGCACTGAAGCTTTCTTT. J is TRBJ1-1 and V is TRBV6-5; 10 bases agree with TRBD1. The CDR3 runs to 13 residues. Trimming cost V 8 bases and J 4 bases; bases outside gene matches: 4. Germline V CDR1 and CDR2: MNHEY, SVGAGI.

The rearrangement uses TRBV2 and TRBJ2-1; TRBD2 matches 7 bases. The germline gives CDR1 SNHLY, CDR2 FYNNEI. There are 13 residues in the CDR3. The ends lost 7 bases at V and 6 bases at J; junction bases unmatched: 6. The CDR3 is CASKGGPGNEQFF. The CDR3 DNA follows: TGTGCCAGCAAGGGAGGGCCCGGCAATGAGCAGTTCTTC. The variable domain in full, completed from reference TRBV2 and TRBJ2-1, reads EPEVTQTPSHQVTQMGQEVILRCVPISNHLYFYWYRQILGQKVEFLVSFYNNEISEKSEIFDDQFSVERPDGSNFTLKIRSTKLEDSAMYFCASKGGPGNEQFFGPGTRLTVL.

V and J are TRBV18 and TRBJ2-1; TRBD1 matches 10 bases. Germline values: CDR1 KGHSH, CDR2 LQKENI. With V trimmed by 4 bases and J by 6 bases, 6 bases remained unmatched. This CDR3 comprises 15 residues. The CDR3 nucleotides read TGTGCCAGCTCACGCCGGGACAGGGGAATCAATGAGCAGTTCTTC. Residues: CASSRRDRGINEQFF.

In its sample, this clone was seen a few times. This specimen includes other DNA sequences encoding the same CDR3. CDR3 sequence: CASSISRQDPAYEQYF. The CDR3 DNA is TGTGCCAGCAGCATTTCTAGGCAAGACCCGGCATACGAGCAGTACTTC. The J gene is TRBJ2-7, the V gene TRBV9; D ambiguous. The CDR3 spans 16 residues. In germline, CDR1 is SGDLS, CDR2 YYNGEE. Trimming left V 4 bases short and J 4 bases short, with 21 bases between.

This chain links TRBV11-3 with TRBJ2-2, with TRBD2 identical over 7 bases. With V trimmed by 1 base and J by 4 bases, 6 bases remained unmatched. Per germline, CDR1 SGHNT and CDR2 YENEEA. The CDR3 totals 16 residues. The CDR3 bases are TGTGCCAGCAGCTTAGGGGGAGCGGGAATCACCGGGGAGCTGTTTTTT. It specifies CASSLGGAGITGELFF.

The chain carries TRBV7-6 and TRBJ2-3, with 9 bases matching TRBD1. Germline CDR1 reads SGHVS; CDR2 reads FNYEAQ. V lost 5 bases, J lost 2 bases, and 8 bases stayed unmatched. The CDR3 loop spans 16 amino acids. The CDR3: CASSPTGGSLTDTQYF. In nucleotides, the CDR3 is TGTGCCAGCAGCCCGACAGGGGGTTCCCTCACAGATACGCAGTATTTT. The full variable domain, with the rest looked up from reference TRBV7-6 and TRBJ2-3, is GAGVSQSPRYKVTKRGQDVALRCDPISGHVSLYWYRQALGQGPEFLTYFNYEAQQDKSGLPNDRFSAERPEGSISTLTIQRTEQRDSAMYRCASSPTGGSLTDTQYFGPGTRLTVL.

Here the CDR3 DNA reads TGTGCCAGCGGACTAGCGGGGCAGGCACGGGATACGCAGTATTTT. Amino acid sequence: CASGLAGQARDTQYF. The gene calls are TRBV5-6 and TRBJ2-3, with 12 bases fitting TRBD2. The CDR3 length is 15 residues. Unmatched junction bases numbered 9, after V lost 7 bases and J lost 6 bases. CDR1 is SGHDT and CDR2 is YYEEEE in the germline V gene.

The chain carries TRBV7-9 and TRBJ2-1; TRBD2 aligns across 9 bases. Germline V gene sequence: CDR1 SEHNR, CDR2 FQNEAQ (reference sequence). This CDR3 is 15 amino acids long. Trimming at V came to 6 bases and at J to 10 bases, leaving 13 bases not matched to a gene. CDR3 loop: CASRFGAGGPREQFF. The CDR3 DNA sequence: TGTGCCAGCAGGTTTGGTGCGGGAGGGCCCCGGGAGCAGTTCTTC.

This clone has more than one count but fewer than ten. The chain joins TRBV4-2 to TRBJ2-6; D may be TRBD1 (5 bases). This CDR3 spans 19 amino acids. CDR1 and CDR2 from the germline V gene are LGHNA and YNFKEQ. The ends were cut back, 0 bases at V and 0 bases at J, with 15 bases in the middle. In nucleotides, the CDR3 is TGTGCCAGCAGCCAAGATCTTGCGACAGTTAACTCTGGGGCCAACGTCCTGACTTTC. This translates into CASSQDLATVNSGANVLTF.

This chain joins TRBV2 and TRBJ1-5; the match to TRBD1 covers 7 bases. V lost 6 bases and J lost 1; bases outside the gene matches: 9. The CDR3 runs to 16 residues. Per the germline V gene, CDR1 is SNHLY and CDR2 is FYNNEI. The CDR3 nucleotides read TGTGCCAGCAGGGCGAAGACAGGGAGAAGCAATCAGCCCCAGCATTTT. Residues: CASRAKTGRSNQPQHF.